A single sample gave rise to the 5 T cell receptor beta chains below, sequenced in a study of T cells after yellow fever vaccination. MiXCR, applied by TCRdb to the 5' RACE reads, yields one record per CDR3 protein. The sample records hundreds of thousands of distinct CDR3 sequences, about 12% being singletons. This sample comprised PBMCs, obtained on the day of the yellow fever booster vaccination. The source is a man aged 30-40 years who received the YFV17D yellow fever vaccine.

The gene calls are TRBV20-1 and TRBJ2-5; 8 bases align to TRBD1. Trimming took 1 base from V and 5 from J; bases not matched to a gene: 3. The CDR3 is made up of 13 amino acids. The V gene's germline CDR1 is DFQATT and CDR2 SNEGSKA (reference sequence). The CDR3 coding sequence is TGCAGTGCTAGAGCGGACAGGGATGAGACCCAGTACTTC. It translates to CSARADRDETQYF.

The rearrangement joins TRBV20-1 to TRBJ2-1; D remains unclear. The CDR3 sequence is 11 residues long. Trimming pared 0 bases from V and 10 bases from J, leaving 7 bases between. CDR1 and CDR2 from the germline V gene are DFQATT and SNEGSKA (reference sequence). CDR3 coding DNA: TGCAGTGCTAGAGATGGTCGGGAGCAGTTCTTC. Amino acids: CSARDGREQFF.

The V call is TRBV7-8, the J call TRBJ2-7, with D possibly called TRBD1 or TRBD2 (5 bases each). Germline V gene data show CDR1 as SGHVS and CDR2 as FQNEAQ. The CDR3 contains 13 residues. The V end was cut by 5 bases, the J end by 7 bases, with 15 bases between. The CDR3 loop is CASSLIWGREQYF. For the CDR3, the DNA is TGTGCCAGCAGCCTAATCTGGGGGAGAGAGCAGTACTTC.

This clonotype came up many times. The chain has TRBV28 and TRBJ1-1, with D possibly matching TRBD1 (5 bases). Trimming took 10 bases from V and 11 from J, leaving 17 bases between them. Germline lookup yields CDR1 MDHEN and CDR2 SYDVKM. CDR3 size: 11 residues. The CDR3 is CATQRTGGAFF. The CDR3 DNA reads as TGTGCCACCCAGCGTACAGGAGGCGCTTTCTTT.

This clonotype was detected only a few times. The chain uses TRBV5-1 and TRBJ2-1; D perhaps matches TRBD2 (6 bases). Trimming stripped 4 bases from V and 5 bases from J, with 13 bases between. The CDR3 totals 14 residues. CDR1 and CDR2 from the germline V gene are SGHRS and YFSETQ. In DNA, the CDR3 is TGCGCCAGCAGCACCGGGACGGGAGACAATGAGCAGTTCTTC. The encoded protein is CASSTGTGDNEQFF.